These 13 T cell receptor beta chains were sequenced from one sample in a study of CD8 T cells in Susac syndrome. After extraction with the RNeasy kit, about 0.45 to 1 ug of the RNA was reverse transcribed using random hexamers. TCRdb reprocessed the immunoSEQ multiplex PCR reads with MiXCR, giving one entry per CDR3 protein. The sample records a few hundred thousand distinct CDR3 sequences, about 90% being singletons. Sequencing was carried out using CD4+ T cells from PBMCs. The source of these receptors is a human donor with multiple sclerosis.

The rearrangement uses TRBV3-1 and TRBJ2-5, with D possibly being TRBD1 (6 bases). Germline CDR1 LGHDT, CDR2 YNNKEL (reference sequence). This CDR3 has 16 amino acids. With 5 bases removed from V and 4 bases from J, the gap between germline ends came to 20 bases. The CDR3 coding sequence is TGTGCCAGCAGCACCAGGGGAAAGGCTGAGGCAGAGACCCAGTACTTC. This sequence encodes CASSTRGKAEAETQYF.

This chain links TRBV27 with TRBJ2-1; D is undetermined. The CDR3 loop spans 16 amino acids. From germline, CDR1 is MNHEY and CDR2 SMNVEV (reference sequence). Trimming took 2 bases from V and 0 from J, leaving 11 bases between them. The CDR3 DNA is TGTGCCAGCAGTTTAGCTAGGGTAAGCTCCTACAATGAGCAGTTCTTC. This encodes CASSLARVSSYNEQFF.

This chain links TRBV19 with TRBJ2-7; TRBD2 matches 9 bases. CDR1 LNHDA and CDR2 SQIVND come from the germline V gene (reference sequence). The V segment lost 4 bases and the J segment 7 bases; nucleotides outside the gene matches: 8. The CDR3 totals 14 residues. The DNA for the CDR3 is TGTGCCAGTAGTACTAGCGGGGCTCCGTGGGAGCAGTACTTC. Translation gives CASSTSGAPWEQYF.

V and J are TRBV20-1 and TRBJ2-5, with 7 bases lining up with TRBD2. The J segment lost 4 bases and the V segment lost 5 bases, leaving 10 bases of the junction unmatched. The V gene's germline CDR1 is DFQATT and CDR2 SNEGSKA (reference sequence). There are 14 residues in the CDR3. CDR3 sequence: CSAEGNIAGETQYF. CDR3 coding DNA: TGCAGTGCTGAGGGAAATATAGCGGGAGAGACCCAGTACTTC.

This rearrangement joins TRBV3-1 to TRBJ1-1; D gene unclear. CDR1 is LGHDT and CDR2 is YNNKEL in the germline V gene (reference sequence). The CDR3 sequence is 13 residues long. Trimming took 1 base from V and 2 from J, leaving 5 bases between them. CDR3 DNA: TGTGCCAGCAGCCAAGTACCCAACACTGAAGCTTTCTTT. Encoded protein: CASSQVPNTEAFF. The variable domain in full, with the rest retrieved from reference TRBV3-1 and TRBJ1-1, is DTAVSQTPKYLVTQMGNDKSIKCEQNLGHDTMYWYKQDSKKFLKIMFSYNNKELIINETVPNRFSPKSPDKAHLNLHINSLELGDSAVYFCASSQVPNTEAFFGQGTRLTVV.

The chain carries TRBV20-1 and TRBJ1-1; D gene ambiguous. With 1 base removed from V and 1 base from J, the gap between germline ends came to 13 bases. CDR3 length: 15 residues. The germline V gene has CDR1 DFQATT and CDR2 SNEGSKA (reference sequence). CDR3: CSARALNAGNTEAFF. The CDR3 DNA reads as TGCAGTGCTAGAGCCCTAAATGCGGGGAACACTGAAGCTTTCTTT.

CDR3 in amino acids: CASRDTGKAEAFF. The CDR3 DNA follows: TGTGCCAGCAGAGATACAGGGAAGGCTGAAGCTTTCTTT. The genes are TRBV27 and TRBJ1-1, with D possibly being TRBD1 (6 bases). The length of the CDR3 is 13 residues. The V gene's germline CDR1 is MNHEY and CDR2 SMNVEV (reference sequence). Between the trimmed V and J ends, which lost 6 bases and 6 bases, there was a span of 14 bases.

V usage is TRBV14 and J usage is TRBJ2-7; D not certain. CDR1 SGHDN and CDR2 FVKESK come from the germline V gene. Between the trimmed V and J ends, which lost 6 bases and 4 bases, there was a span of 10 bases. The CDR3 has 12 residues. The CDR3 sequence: CASSRSYYEQYF. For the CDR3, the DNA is TGTGCCAGCAGTCGCAGTTATTACGAGCAGTACTTC.

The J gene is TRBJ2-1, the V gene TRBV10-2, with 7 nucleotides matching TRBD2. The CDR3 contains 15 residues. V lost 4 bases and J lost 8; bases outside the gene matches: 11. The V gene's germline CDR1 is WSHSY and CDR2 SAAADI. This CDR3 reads CASSVLGLGVDEQFF. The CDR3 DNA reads TGCGCCAGCAGTGTGCTCGGACTAGGGGTAGATGAGCAGTTCTTC.

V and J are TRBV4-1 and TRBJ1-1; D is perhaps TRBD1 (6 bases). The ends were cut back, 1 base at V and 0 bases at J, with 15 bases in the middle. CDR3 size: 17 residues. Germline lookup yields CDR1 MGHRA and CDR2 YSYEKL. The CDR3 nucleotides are TGCGCCAGCAGCCAAGGAATGGGGGGCTTACTGAACACTGAAGCTTTCTTT. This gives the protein CASSQGMGGLLNTEAFF.

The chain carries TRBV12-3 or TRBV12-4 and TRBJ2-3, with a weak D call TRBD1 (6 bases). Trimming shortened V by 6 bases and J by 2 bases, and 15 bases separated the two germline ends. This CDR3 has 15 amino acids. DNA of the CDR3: TGTGCCAGCAGCCAAGACAGGCTGGCCACAGATACGCAGTATTTT. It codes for CASSQDRLATDTQYF.

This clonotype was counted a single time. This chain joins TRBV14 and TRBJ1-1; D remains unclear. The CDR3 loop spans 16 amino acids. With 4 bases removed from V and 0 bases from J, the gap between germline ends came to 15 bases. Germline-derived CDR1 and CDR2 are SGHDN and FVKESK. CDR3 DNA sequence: TGTGCCAGCAGCCCCTACCCTGGGAGGTTGAACACTGAAGCTTTCTTT. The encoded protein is CASSPYPGRLNTEAFF.

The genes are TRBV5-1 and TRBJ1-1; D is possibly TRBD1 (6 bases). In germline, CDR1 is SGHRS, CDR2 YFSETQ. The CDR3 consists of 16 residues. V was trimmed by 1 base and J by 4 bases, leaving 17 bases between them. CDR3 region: CASSLLSGGAGTEAFF. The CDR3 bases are TGCGCCAGCAGCTTGTTGTCGGGGGGCGCAGGCACTGAAGCTTTCTTT.